What follows is one TCR beta chain and its context. This specimen belongs to a study of OX40 agonist ivuxolimab in advanced cancers. Across the study: The dose-escalation group included hepatocellular carcinoma, melanoma, renal cell carcinoma and head and neck cancer.

Profiled with immunoSEQ multiplex PCR; TCRdb holds only in-frame clones, not every one. The data contain about 95,000 clones, approximately 92% of them singletons. CDR1 and CDR2 (germline): SGHNT, YYREEE (reference sequence). Losses at the gene ends were 3 bases for V and 8 bases for J; bases not matched to a gene: 8. This CDR3 spans 14 amino acids. The V and J genes are TRBV5-4 and TRBJ1-2; 9 positions match TRBD1. Sequencing was performed on CD4+ or CD8+ T cells sorted from blood, taken in a trial of the OX40 agonist ivuxolimab. The sequence derives from an adult with an advanced solid tumor such as melanoma, head and neck, liver or kidney cancer. CDR3 in amino acids: CASSWGQGPGGYTF. CDR3 bases: TGTGCCAGCAGCTGGGGACAGGGCCCGGGGGGCTACACCTTC.